The rows below give T cell receptor beta chains drawn from one sample of a study of cytomegalovirus exposure and HLA in healthy donors. Data came from immunoSEQ multiplex PCR; TCRdb stores just in-frame clones and leaves some out. The table has under 150,000 clones, roughly 90% seen once. Sample: PBMCs. All receptors derive from a woman between 18 and 29 years old in good health and CMV-seronegative. The CDR3 runs from the conserved cysteine through the conserved F or W. The order of the fields is clone size, D gene, J gene, V gene, CDR3 DNA, CDR3 protein. A D gene is named only where the DNA matches it firmly. Some rows mark clone size as missing; the rest say once, few, many or name a class of expanded clone.

clone_size: NA
d_call: TRBD1
j_call: TRBJ2-5
v_call: TRBV18
cdr3_nt: TGTGCCAGCTCACCACCGGGACAGGGAGAGGTAGCCGAGTACTTC
cdr3_aa: CASSPPGQGEVAEYF

clone_size: few
d_call: NA
j_call: TRBJ1-2
v_call: TRBV5-4
cdr3_nt: TGTGCCAGCAGACCCGCAAGTCTAGGTGGCTACACCTTC
cdr3_aa: CASRPASLGGYTF

clone_size: NA
d_call: TRBD2
j_call: TRBJ2-1
v_call: TRBV14
cdr3_nt: TGTGCCAGCAGACTGACTAGCGGGAGCTACAATGAGCAGTTCTTC
cdr3_aa: CASRLTSGSYNEQFF

clone_size: few
d_call: TRBD1
j_call: TRBJ1-6
v_call: TRBV28
cdr3_nt: TGTGCCAGCAGTCGACAGGGTTCACCCCTCCACTTT
cdr3_aa: CASSRQGSPLHF

clone_size: NA
d_call: NA
j_call: TRBJ1-5
v_call: TRBV2
cdr3_nt: TGTGCCAGCAGTGAAAGTGTTAGAAAGGGGGGCAATCAGCCCCAGCATTTT
cdr3_aa: CASSESVRKGGNQPQHF

clone_size: NA
d_call: TRBD2
j_call: TRBJ2-2
v_call: TRBV30
cdr3_nt: TGTGCCTGGAGCGCCGGGTGGCGGGGGGCAATACGGGAGCTGTTTTTT
cdr3_aa: CAWSAGWRGAIRELFF

clone_size: NA
d_call: NA
j_call: TRBJ1-2
v_call: TRBV5-1
cdr3_nt: TGCGCCAGCAGCTGGGGTCCTGAGGGGGTAGTGAACTATGGCTACACCTTC
cdr3_aa: CASSWGPEGVVNYGYTF

clone_size: NA
d_call: NA
j_call: TRBJ1-2
v_call: TRBV5-1
cdr3_nt: TGCGCCAGCAGCTTGTCCGGTTACGATGGCTACACCTTC
cdr3_aa: CASSLSGYDGYTF

clone_size: NA
d_call: NA
j_call: TRBJ2-2
v_call: TRBV5-1
cdr3_nt: TGCGCCAGCAGCTTGTATTCAGGGGACACCGGGGAGCTGTTTTTT
cdr3_aa: CASSLYSGDTGELFF

clone_size: NA
d_call: TRBD1
j_call: TRBJ1-1
v_call: TRBV5-1
cdr3_nt: TGCGCCAGCAGCTTGGTACAGGGGGCTGCTGAAGCTTTCTTT
cdr3_aa: CASSLVQGAAEAFF

clone_size: NA
d_call: NA
j_call: TRBJ2-1
v_call: TRBV30
cdr3_nt: TGTGCCTGGAGTGTACGGAGCTCCTACAATGAGCAGTTCTTC
cdr3_aa: CAWSVRSSYNEQFF

clone_size: NA
d_call: TRBD1
j_call: TRBJ1-5
v_call: TRBV7-8
cdr3_nt: TGTGCCAGCAGCCCGAAAGGGACAGGCCTCAATCAGCCCCAGCATTTT
cdr3_aa: CASSPKGTGLNQPQHF

clone_size: NA
d_call: TRBD2
j_call: TRBJ2-1
v_call: TRBV13
cdr3_nt: TGTGCCAGCAGCTCCTCGGGGGGAATCAATGAGCAGTTCTTC
cdr3_aa: CASSSSGGINEQFF

clone_size: once
d_call: NA
j_call: TRBJ1-1
v_call: TRBV28
cdr3_nt: TGTGCCAGCAGTTTATGGGCGGAGGATACTGAAGCTTTCTTT
cdr3_aa: CASSLWAEDTEAFF

clone_size: NA
d_call: TRBD1
j_call: TRBJ2-7
v_call: TRBV6-1
cdr3_nt: TGTGCCAGCAGTGAGATAGGACAGGGGGCTTTGTACGAGCAGTACTTC
cdr3_aa: CASSEIGQGALYEQYF

clone_size: NA
d_call: TRBD2
j_call: TRBJ2-1
v_call: TRBV18
cdr3_nt: TGTGCCAGCTCACCACCGACTAGCGGGAGAGGAAATGAGCAGTTCTTC
cdr3_aa: CASSPPTSGRGNEQFF